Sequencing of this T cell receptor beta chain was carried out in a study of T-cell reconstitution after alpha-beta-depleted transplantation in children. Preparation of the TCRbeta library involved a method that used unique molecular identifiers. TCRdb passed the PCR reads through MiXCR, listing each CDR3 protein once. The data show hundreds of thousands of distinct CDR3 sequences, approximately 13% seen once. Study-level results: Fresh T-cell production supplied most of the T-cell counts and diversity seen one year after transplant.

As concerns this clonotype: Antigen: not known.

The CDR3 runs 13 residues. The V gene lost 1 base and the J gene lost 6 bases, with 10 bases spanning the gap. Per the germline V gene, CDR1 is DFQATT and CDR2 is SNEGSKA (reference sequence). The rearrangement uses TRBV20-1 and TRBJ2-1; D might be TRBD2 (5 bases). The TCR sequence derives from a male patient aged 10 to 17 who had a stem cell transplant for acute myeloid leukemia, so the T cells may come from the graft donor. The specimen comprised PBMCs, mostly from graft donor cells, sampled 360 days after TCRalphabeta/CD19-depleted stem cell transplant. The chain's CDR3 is CSARVKGSNEQFF. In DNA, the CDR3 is TGCAGTGCTAGAGTTAAAGGGAGCAATGAGCAGTTCTTC.